This T cell receptor (beta chain) was obtained from a study of immune heterogeneity within non-small cell lung tumors. Study-level findings and limits: Identical dominant CDR3 beta clonotypes recurred among a patient's tumor sites, alongside site-unique high-frequency clones. In tumor regions, T-cell clonality showed a moderate but significant correlation with local tumor mutational burden (R roughly 0.37).

Multiplex PCR amplified the TCR beta CDR3 region. Its first round ran for 10 to 11 cycles with 32 V and 13 J primers. TCRdb called the multiplex PCR reads again in MiXCR, with one record for every CDR3 protein. The sample includes 2,800 or so distinct CDR3 sequences, about 49% seen only once; the top ten take around 8.2%. Per sample, 600 ng of bulk tumor genomic DNA was the template used. From each primary tumor, several far-apart biopsies were obtained during surgery. Enrolled individuals presented with untreated, newly diagnosed non-small cell lung cancer and received curative surgery. Study donors were patients with a new diagnosis of non-small cell lung cancer who underwent surgery with curative intent. The CDR3 runs 12 residues. Between the trimmed V and J ends, which lost 0 bases and 11 bases, there was a span of 13 bases. CDR1 GTSNPN and CDR2 SVGIG come from the germline V gene (reference sequence).

In the case of this clonotype: Its antigen is unknown.

The chain is built from TRBV30 and TRBJ1-1; D possibly corresponds to TRBD1 (5 bases). The source material was lung tumor tissue. This TCR derives from a woman aged 55-75 years with non-small cell lung cancer. CDR3 sequence: CAWSVLDSAAFF. In DNA form, the CDR3 reads TGTGCCTGGAGTGTACTCGACAGTGCGGCTTTCTTT.